One and the same sample provided the 26 T cell receptor beta chains below, sequenced in a study of regulatory T cells in long-lasting Graves disease. CDR3-region Arm-PCR and iRepertoire HTBI primers produced the TCR beta libraries. TCRdb fed the multiplex PCR reads into MiXCR, producing one record per CDR3 protein. This sample yields approximately 400,000 distinct CDR3 sequences, of which 20% to 30% are seen a single time; roughly a quarter belongs to the top ten. The time point denotes: persistent/refractory GD, antithyroid drugs over 5 years with positive TRAb. The authors made the TCR library using RNA they extracted from PBMCs. The sequences come from peripheral blood mononuclear cells (PBMCs), collected when the disease was refractory, from a patient treated with antithyroid drugs. These receptors were taken from a female donor with Graves disease.

The table lists this clonotype with a few counts. The chain combines TRBV5-1 with TRBJ2-5; maybe TRBD2 (7 bases). The CDR3 contains 15 residues. Germline assignment: CDR1 SGHRS and CDR2 YFSETQ. V was pared by 5 bases and J by 4 bases, with 18 bases between. CDR3 DNA sequence: TGCGCCAGCAGTATAGTGGGGGGGACAAGAGAGACCCAGTACTTC. Protein: CASSIVGGTRETQYF.

This clonotype was observed at least ten times. Here the CDR3 reads CASNVEAGGGQAEAFF. Written as DNA, the CDR3 is TGTGCCAGTAACGTCGAGGCAGGGGGCGGGCAGGCTGAAGCTTTCTTT. The chain joins TRBV6-1 to TRBJ1-1; 8 bases fit TRBD1. V shed 9 bases and J 6 bases; nucleotides not matched to a gene: 18. CDR3 length equals 16 residues. The germline V gene encodes CDR1 MNHNS and CDR2 SASEGT.

The chain employs TRBV20-1 and TRBJ1-2; 11 bases are a match to TRBD1. Germline CDR1 DFQATT, CDR2 SNEGSKA (reference sequence). With V trimmed by 3 bases and J by 4 bases, 7 bases remained unmatched. This CDR3 spans 15 amino acids. CDR3 residues: CSASPGTGGGYGYTF. As DNA, the CDR3 is TGCAGTGCTAGCCCCGGGACAGGGGGGGGCTATGGCTACACCTTC.

In its sample, this clonotype was seen many times. This chain joins TRBV12-3 or TRBV12-4 and TRBJ1-4; a possible D gene is TRBD1 (5 bases). The ends were cut back, 6 bases at V and 0 bases at J, with 8 bases in the middle. The CDR3 covers 14 residues. The CDR3 sequence: CASRMGATNEKLFF. CDR3 nucleotide sequence: TGTGCCAGCAGAATGGGGGCAACTAATGAAAAACTGTTTTTT.

This clonotype has a handful of counts. The chain employs TRBV7-9 and TRBJ1-5; D gene unclear. Trimming cost V 8 bases and J 0 bases, with 11 bases left between them. The CDR3 covers 14 residues. Per the germline V gene, CDR1 is SEHNR and CDR2 is FQNEAQ (reference sequence). CDR3 region: CASCSQDSNQPQHF. The CDR3 nucleotides read TGTGCCAGCTGCTCCCAAGATAGCAATCAGCCCCAGCATTTT. Supplemented by reference TRBV7-9 and TRBJ1-5, the full variable domain reads DTGVSQNPRHKITKRGQNVTFRCDPISEHNRLYWYRQTLGQGPEFLTYFQNEAQLEKSRLLSDRFSAERPKGSFSTLEIQRTEQGDSAMYLCASCSQDSNQPQHFGDGTRLSIL.

The chain combines TRBV24-1 with TRBJ1-2, with 8 bases matching TRBD1. V shed 9 bases, J shed 7 bases, and the junction held 9 bases outside the gene matches. Germline V gene sequence: CDR1 KGHDR, CDR2 SFDVKD. The CDR3 covers 13 residues. The CDR3 spells CATGGQGPGGYTF. CDR3 coding DNA: TGTGCCACCGGTGGACAGGGACCAGGTGGCTACACCTTC.

The V call is TRBV19, the J call TRBJ1-6; D is uncertain. The CDR3 runs to 15 residues. Germline assignment: CDR1 LNHDA and CDR2 SQIVND (reference sequence). The V end was cut by 3 bases, the J end by 7 bases, with 13 bases between. The CDR3 sequence is CASSILGQANSPLHF. In nucleotides, the CDR3 is TGTGCCAGTAGTATTTTAGGCCAAGCAAATTCACCCCTCCACTTT. Looking up the rest from reference TRBV19 and TRBJ1-6 gives the full variable domain: DGGITQSPKYLFRKEGQNVTLSCEQNLNHDAMYWYRQDPGQGLRLIYYSQIVNDFQKGDIAEGYSVSREKKESFPLTVTSAQKNPTAFYLCASSILGQANSPLHFGNGTRLTVT.

This chain uses TRBV4-1 with TRBJ2-7; maybe TRBD2 (6 bases). The CDR3 extends over 16 amino acids. Per the germline V gene, CDR1 is MGHRA and CDR2 is YSYEKL. The germline V and J ends were trimmed by 1 base and 3 bases, with 16 bases remaining between them. CDR3 amino acids: CASSQVGGDLNYEQYF. Here the CDR3 DNA reads TGCGCCAGCAGCCAAGTCGGCGGGGATCTAAACTACGAGCAGTACTTC.

With regard to this clonotype: The junction and the germline gene differ at one end; a read error may be behind it. The J gene is TRBJ2-5, the V gene TRBV6-1; D is uncertain. The CDR3 has 14 amino acids. Germline V gene lookup returns CDR1 MNHNS and CDR2 SASEGT. The CDR3 DNA sequence: TGTGCCTGCAGTCTACGGGCCTCGCGGGAGACCCAGTACTTC. As protein: CACSLRASRETQYF.

The chain links TRBV6-2 or TRBV6-3 to TRBJ2-7; D possibly uses TRBD1 or TRBD2 (6 bases each). Germline loops: CDR1 MNHEY, CDR2 SVGEGT. This CDR3 contains 14 residues. V lost 6 bases to trimming and J lost 1 base, with 13 bases between them. The chain's CDR3 is CASRDLGGSYEQYF. For the CDR3, the DNA is TGTGCCAGCAGAGACCTAGGGGGGTCCTACGAGCAGTACTTC.

This clonotype was recorded a few times. V gene TRBV2 combines with J gene TRBJ2-1, with unresolved D. CDR3 length: 14 amino acids. CDR1 and CDR2 (germline): SNHLY, FYNNEI. Trimming left V 8 bases short and J 5 bases short, with 16 bases between. The CDR3 DNA reads as TGTGCCAGCTGTGTAGAAACTGGAAACAATGAGCAGTTCTTC. Its protein product is CASCVETGNNEQFF.

There are a few counts of this clonotype. Here the CDR3 reads CASSLAGRQNEQFF. The CDR3 DNA reads TGTGCCAGCAGCTTAGCAGGGAGGCAAAATGAGCAGTTCTTC. This rearrangement joins TRBV7-6 to TRBJ2-1, with D possibly being TRBD2 (6 bases). Trimming stripped 0 bases from V and 7 bases from J, with 10 bases between. This CDR3 is 14 amino acids long. Germline lookup yields CDR1 SGHVS and CDR2 FNYEAQ.

This clonotype showed up many times. This rearrangement joins TRBV20-1 to TRBJ2-4; no definite D call. The ends were cut back, 2 bases at V and 0 bases at J, with 11 bases in the middle. Germline values: CDR1 DFQATT, CDR2 SNEGSKA (reference sequence). The CDR3 totals 15 residues. CDR3 sequence (DNA): TGCAGTGCTAGATCCCCGGAAACAGCCAAAAACATTCAGTACTTC. It is translated as CSARSPETAKNIQYF.

The sample holds a few counts of this clonotype. The CDR3 sequence: CASGPGRFNQPQHF. CDR3 in DNA: TGTGCCAGCGGGCCGGGTAGGTTCAATCAGCCCCAGCATTTT. V is TRBV2 and J is TRBJ1-5; D gene uncertain. The CDR3 is made up of 14 amino acids. The V and J ends lost 8 bases and 3 bases respectively, with 14 bases between them. Germline values: CDR1 SNHLY, CDR2 FYNNEI.

The chain employs TRBV7-9 and TRBJ2-7, with no clear D. V lost 3 bases to trimming and J lost 4 bases, with 10 bases between them. This CDR3 has 13 amino acids. The germline V gene encodes CDR1 SEHNR and CDR2 FQNEAQ (reference sequence). In nucleotides, the CDR3 is TGTGCCAGCAGCTTTACAGAAGTTTACGAGCAGTACTTC. Amino acid sequence: CASSFTEVYEQYF.

This clonotype was found a few times. The chain employs TRBV5-1 and TRBJ1-1; D is unclear. The germline V gene has CDR1 SGHRS and CDR2 YFSETQ. Deletions cut 5 bases from V and 4 bases from J, with 12 bases between. The CDR3 consists of 13 residues. CDR3 sequence (DNA): TGCGCCAGCAGACAAGAAGGGTTCACTGAAGCTTTCTTT. Translating gives CASRQEGFTEAFF.

This clonotype was counted ten times or more. The chain links TRBV2 to TRBJ2-5; unclear D gene. Trimming pared 5 bases from V and 5 bases from J, leaving 18 bases between. CDR1 and CDR2 (germline): SNHLY, FYNNEI. The CDR3 is 15 residues long. The CDR3 DNA reads TGTGCCAGCAGTCTTGACTCATTAGGTCTGGAGACCCAGTACTTC. Its protein is CASSLDSLGLETQYF.

The V call is TRBV5-5, the J call TRBJ2-5; TRBD2 agrees at 8 bases. The J call may be in error: the DNA end matches TRBJ2-7 better. The CDR3 totals 15 residues. Germline assignment: CDR1 SGHKS and CDR2 YYEKEE (reference sequence). The DNA for the CDR3 is TGTGCCAGCAGCCCGGGAGGGGCGGGAGGACGCGAGCAGTACTTC. It encodes CASSPGGAGGREQYF.

This chain links TRBV7-2 with TRBJ1-5; D not resolved. From germline, CDR1 is SGHTA and CDR2 FQGNSA. Trimming shortened V by 3 bases and J by 0 bases, and 9 bases separated the two germline ends. The CDR3 spans 15 residues. As DNA, the CDR3 is TGTGCCAGCAGCTTTGGGAGAAATAGCAATCAGCCCCAGCATTTT. Its protein is CASSFGRNSNQPQHF.

The table lists this clonotype with many counts. This sequence joins TRBV7-2 and TRBJ1-1; no firm D call. The V end lost 3 bases, the J end lost 0 bases, and 14 bases lay between the germline ends. The V gene's germline CDR1 is SGHTA and CDR2 FQGNSA. CDR3 length equals 16 residues. The CDR3 nucleotides are TGTGCCAGCAGCTTGAGGAGCAACATCATGAACACTGAAGCTTTCTTT. This encodes CASSLRSNIMNTEAFF.

This clonotype showed up many times. The chain employs TRBV12-3 or TRBV12-4 and TRBJ1-5, with a weak D call TRBD1 (5 bases). The CDR3 is 15 residues long. Trimming took off 6 bases at V and 0 bases at J, with 12 bases between the two ends. The CDR3 nucleotides read TGTGCCAGCAGCCATGCGGGGGGTAGCAATCAGCCCCAGCATTTT. Translated, it gives CASSHAGGSNQPQHF.

The chain recombines TRBV10-3 with TRBJ2-5, with D possibly being TRBD2 (5 bases). Germline V lookup: CDR1 ENHRY, CDR2 SYGVKD. The CDR3 has 14 amino acids. Trimming shortened V by 6 bases and J by 5 bases, and 16 bases separated the two germline ends. The CDR3 here is CAIREDPRVETQYF. DNA for the CDR3: TGTGCCATCAGGGAGGACCCGAGGGTGGAGACCCAGTACTTC.

Many counts were recorded for this clonotype. Germline is not matched at one junction end, which may reflect a read error. Written as DNA, the CDR3 is TGTGCCAGCAGAGACGGGGTGAAGACTGAAGCTTTCTTT. This translates into CASRDGVKTEAFF. V gene TRBV6-1 combines with J gene TRBJ1-1; D is ambiguous. CDR3 length equals 13 residues. Looked up from germline, CDR1 is MNHNS and CDR2 is SASEGT.

This clonotype has more than one count but fewer than ten. The chain joins TRBV20-1 to TRBJ2-2, with D unclear. V shed 1 base and J shed 6 bases, with 12 bases lying between them. The CDR3 sequence is 14 residues long. Germline CDR1 is DFQATT and CDR2 is SNEGSKA (reference sequence). The CDR3 region has the DNA TGCAGTGCTAGAGCCCAGCAAGCCGCCGGGGAGCTGTTTTTT. This gives the protein CSARAQQAAGELFF.

This clonotype was seen more than once but under ten times. The genes are TRBV7-2 and TRBJ2-7; D is undetermined. The length of the CDR3 is 14 residues. V was pared by 5 bases and J by 0 bases, with 11 bases between. Germline V lookup: CDR1 SGHTA, CDR2 FQGNSA. CDR3 DNA sequence: TGTGCCAGCAGCCATAAGGCTATCTCCTACGAGCAGTACTTC. Translating it yields CASSHKAISYEQYF.

DNA for the CDR3: TGTGCCAGCAGCACCCGGACACGGCCCGAAGCTTTCTTT. Protein product: CASSTRTRPEAFF. The genes are TRBV13 and TRBJ1-1; TRBD1 might be the D (5 bases). The V end was cut by 5 bases, the J end by 8 bases, with 15 bases between. The CDR3 contains 13 residues. Germline CDR1 is PRHDT and CDR2 is FYEKMQ (reference sequence). The entire variable domain, with the rest obtained from reference TRBV13 and TRBJ1-1, is as follows: AAGVIQSPRHLIKEKRETATLKCYPIPRHDTVYWYQQGPGQDPQFLISFYEKMQSDKGSIPDRFSAQQFSDYHSELNMSSLELGDSALYFCASSTRTRPEAFFGQGTRLTVV.